This T cell receptor (beta chain) was sequenced during a study of shared clonotypes between healthy human individuals (dated by TCRdb to between 2020 and 2021). For the study in its entirety: The cohort comprised a couple of women and three men aged 18 to 49 years. For each donor, CD4 naive and CD4 memory were each run on three plates, CD8 naive on two plates, and CD8 memory on one plate. To estimate repertoire size and how much clonotypes are shared between individuals, the study performed deep sequencing of blood TCR repertoires from roughly five healthy adults. To increase sequencing depth and limit assay-specific biases, TCR repertoire library preparation and sequencing were carried out by different laboratories using diverse techniques. Between about 0.94 and 8.9 billion PBMCs per donor were obtained by leukapheresis. Overall study results and their limits: When a few donors were compared, the shared fraction of clonotypes was about 5.4% for naive CD4, 3.5% for naive CD8, 2% to 2.5% for memory CD4, and roughly 0.4% for memory CD8. Clonotypes shared by all four sorted-subset donors showed higher generation probabilities than non-shared clonotypes. Pairwise subsampling led to the expectation that sequencing depth would affect the degree of clonotype sharing among donors. Larger estimated clonotype richness was generally found for naive subsets than for memory subsets. Incomplete sequencing was indicated by rarefaction of sorted-subset datasets, despite the large sequencing depth. Sampling was restricted to blood, and TCR repertoires in tissues likely differ from the TCR repertoires found in blood. The genetic and exposure-history diversity represented was limited by the small number of donors.

After removal of 5 bases from V and 6 bases from J, the junction retains 13 bases not matched to a gene. Taken from the germline V gene (reference sequence), the CDR1 and CDR2 loops are MNHEY and SMNVEV. From cysteine to phenylalanine, the CDR3 is 17 amino acids long. This entry keeps only the CDR3 DNA: 51 bases, framed from base 1. Using the deep immunoSEQ assay, TCR CDR3 regions were amplified from genomic DNA by multiplex PCR. Extracted genomic DNA from each cell subset was distributed evenly across all wells of several immunoSEQ 96-well plates, and each plate was treated as a replicate. For sorted subsets, roughly 200 ng of genomic DNA, equivalent to roughly 33,000 T cell genomes, went into each replicate PCR. Purified libraries were measured with a Qubit 3.0 fluorometer, size-checked on a Bioanalyzer 2100, and measured again with the KAPA Library Quantification kit. Each immunoSEQ 96-well plate was sequenced on its own single-read 150-cycle Illumina NextSeq 550 flow cell. Concerning the study's data processing: Because the immunoSEQ output held only junctional sequences and lacked quality scores, the filtering could not match the filtering applied to full-length reads. To assign V/J genes and CDR3, sequences were annotated against IMGT germline references using PyIR, a Python wrapper for IgBLAST v1.9. Reads were filtered out if the reads had weak V/J assignments (E-value above 1e-6), no CDR3, stop codons, out-of-frame junctions, or ambiguous translated residues. V3J clonotypes were defined as sequences sharing the same inferred V gene, J gene, and CDR3 amino acid sequence. To compute the percentage overlap between repertoires, the number of shared unique clonotypes was divided by the size of the smaller repertoire. Repertoire richness was assessed with RTK rarefaction, the Chao1 estimator, and Recon v2.1 estimates of unobserved clonotypes. For all TCRbeta clonotypes obtained by the gDNA method from several donors, generation probabilities were computed with OLGA. TCRdb took over this immuneACCESS table, retaining in-frame rearrangements with V and J assigned. Such tables are incomplete; in checked studies, under half of the missing clones stem from an unresolved V gene, and the remainder is unexplained. V, J and clone size are those of that table, while D and trimming were read from the DNA. The sample profile shows about 320,000 clones; roughly 84% of them were found once. About 17% of the sample comes from the top ten.

About this clone itself: What this receptor recognizes is not known. It has no much larger one-base neighbor in the sample; base qualities were not kept.

The donors were healthy, HIV-negative adults with no recently reported acute infections or vaccinations. All donors were Caucasian adults living in Nashville, Tennessee, USA. The CD8 memory samples were a combination of magnetically selected CD45RO+ cells and CCR7-negative CD45RA+ effector memory (TemRA) cells. Blood was collected by leukapheresis, and PBMCs were isolated by Ficoll-Histopaque density gradient centrifugation and then cryopreserved in liquid nitrogen vapor phase. Analytical flow cytometry was used to check the purity and quantity of each magnetically sorted T cell population. From each sorted fraction, genomic DNA was isolated and quantified by UV absorbance on a Nanodrop 2000c.

The sequenced material came from memory CD8+ T cells sorted from blood. The label giving this sample's cell subset or site can be read as: CD45RO+ cells pooled with CCR7-negative TemRA cells. This chain is built from TRBV27 and TRBJ2-1; TRBD2 matches 10 bases in the middle. The receptor comes from a man younger than 30 in good health. The CDR3 region has the sequence CASSPSGQGLARNEQFF. The sequenced DNA is TGTGCCAGCAGTCCAAGTGGTCAGGGACTAGCGCGCAATGAGCAGTTCTTC.